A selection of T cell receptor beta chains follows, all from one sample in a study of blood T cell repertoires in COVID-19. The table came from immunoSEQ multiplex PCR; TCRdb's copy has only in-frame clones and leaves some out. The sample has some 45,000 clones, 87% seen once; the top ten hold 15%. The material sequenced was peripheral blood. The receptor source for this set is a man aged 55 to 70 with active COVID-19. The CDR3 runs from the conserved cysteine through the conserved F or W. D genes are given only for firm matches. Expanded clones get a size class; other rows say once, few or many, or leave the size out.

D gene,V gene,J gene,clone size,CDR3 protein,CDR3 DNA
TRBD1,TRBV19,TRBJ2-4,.,CASSIGQGNFAKNIQYF,TGTGCCAGTAGTATAGGACAGGGGAACTTTGCCAAAAACATTCAGTACTTC
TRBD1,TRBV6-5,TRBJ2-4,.,CASRPPGTGWNIQYF,TGTGCCAGCAGGCCCCCCGGGACAGGGTGGAACATTCAGTACTTC
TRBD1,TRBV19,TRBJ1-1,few,CASSGQGVNTEAFF,TGTGCCAGTAGTGGGCAGGGGGTGAACACTGAAGCTTTCTTT
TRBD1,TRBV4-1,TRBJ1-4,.,CASSQGDSREKLFF,TGCGCCAGCAGCCAAGGGGACAGTAGGGAAAAACTGTTTTTT
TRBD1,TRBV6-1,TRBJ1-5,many,CASSEARGTGGHQPQHF,TGTGCCAGCAGTGAAGCGCGGGGGACAGGGGGACATCAGCCCCAGCATTTT
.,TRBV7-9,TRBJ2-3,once,CASSLTISGTDTQYF,TGTGCCAGCAGCTTGACAATTAGCGGCACAGATACGCAGTATTTT
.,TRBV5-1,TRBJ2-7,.,CASSPQGGDFYEQYF,TGCGCCAGCAGCCCTCAGGGGGGCGACTTCTACGAGCAGTACTTC
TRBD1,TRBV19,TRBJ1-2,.,CASSIATGVRGYTF,TGTGCCAGTAGTATCGCGACAGGGGTGCGGGGCTACACCTTC
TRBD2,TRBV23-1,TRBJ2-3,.,CASSQPGTENGLAGKTDTQYF,TGCGCCAGCAGTCAGCCCGGGACCGAAAATGGACTAGCGGGAAAAACAGATACGCAGTATTTT
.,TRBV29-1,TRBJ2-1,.,CSAPGSDSYNEQFF,TGCAGCGCCCCCGGGTCCGACTCCTACAATGAGCAGTTCTTC
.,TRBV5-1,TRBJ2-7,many,CASSDRTVGSYEQYF,TGCGCCAGCAGCGATCGGACAGTCGGCTCCTACGAGCAGTACTTC
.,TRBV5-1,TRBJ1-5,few,CASSLSGISNQPQHF,TGCGCCAGCAGCTTGTCAGGGATTAGCAATCAGCCCCAGCATTTT
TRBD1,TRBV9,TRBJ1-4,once,CASSDRGPSNEKLFF,TGTGCCAGCAGCGACAGGGGGCCTTCTAATGAAAAACTGTTTTTT
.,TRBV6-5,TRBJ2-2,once,CASTGQSLNTGELFF,TGTGCCAGCACCGGACAGAGTCTGAACACCGGGGAGCTGTTTTTT
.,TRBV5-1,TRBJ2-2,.,CASSWKQGTSSTGELFF,TGCGCCAGCAGCTGGAAACAGGGAACCTCTTCCACCGGGGAGCTGTTTTTT
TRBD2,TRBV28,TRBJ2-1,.,CASSPISGRFYNEQFF,TGTGCCAGCAGTCCCATTAGCGGGAGGTTCTACAATGAGCAGTTCTTC
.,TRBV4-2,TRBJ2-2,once,CASSQVGGNTGELFF,TGTGCCAGCAGCCAAGTGGGGGGGAACACCGGGGAGCTGTTTTTT
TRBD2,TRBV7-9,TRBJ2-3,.,CASSLTLAGHTDTQYF,TGTGCCAGCAGCTTAACCCTAGCGGGACACACAGATACGCAGTATTTT
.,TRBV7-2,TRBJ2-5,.,CASSSRQVQETQYF,TGTGCCAGCAGCTCACGGCAGGTCCAAGAGACCCAGTACTTC
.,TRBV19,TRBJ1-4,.,CASAGEGRPNEKLFF,TGTGCCAGCGCCGGGGAGGGCAGACCTAATGAAAAACTGTTTTTT
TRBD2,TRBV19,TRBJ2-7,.,CASSSLSSGNNYEQYF,TGTGCCAGTAGTTCACTGTCTAGCGGGAATAACTACGAGCAGTACTTC
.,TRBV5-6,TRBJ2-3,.,CASSLRRDRGDTQYF,TGTGCCAGCAGCTTGCGGCGGGATAGGGGAGATACGCAGTATTTT
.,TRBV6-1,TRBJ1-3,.,CASSEARGRGGNTIYF,TGTGCCAGCAGTGAAGCTCGGGGCAGGGGTGGAAACACCATATATTTT
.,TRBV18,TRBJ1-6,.,CASSPWGESLHF,TGTGCCAGCTCACCTTGGGGGGAATCCCTCCACTTT
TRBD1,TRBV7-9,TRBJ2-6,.,CASNEYGQGPTGANVLTF,TGTGCCAGCAACGAATATGGACAGGGGCCAACTGGGGCCAACGTCCTGACTTTC
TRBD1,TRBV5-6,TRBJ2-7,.,CASSYGTGHYEQYF,TGTGCCAGCAGCTATGGGACAGGCCACTACGAGCAGTACTTC
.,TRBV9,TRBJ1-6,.,CASSAGVFGNSPLHF,TGTGCCAGCAGCGCAGGGGTTTTTGGGAATTCACCCCTCCACTTT
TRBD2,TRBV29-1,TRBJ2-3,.,CSLSSGLTTDTQYF,TGCAGCCTCTCATCGGGACTAACTACAGATACGCAGTATTTT
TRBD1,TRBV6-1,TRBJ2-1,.,CASSEVEDRVGNEQFF,TGTGCCAGCAGTGAAGTGGAGGACAGGGTCGGGAATGAGCAGTTCTTC
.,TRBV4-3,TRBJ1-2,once,CASSPGHSSNYGYTF,TGCGCCAGCAGCCCGGGACATTCTTCTAACTATGGCTACACCTTC
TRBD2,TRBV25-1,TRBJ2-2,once,CASSELSGRYTGELFF,TGTGCCAGCAGTGAATTAAGCGGGAGGTATACCGGGGAGCTGTTTTTT
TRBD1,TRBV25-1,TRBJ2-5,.,CASSRDRGETQYF,TGTGCCAGCAGCCGCGACAGGGGAGAGACCCAGTACTTC
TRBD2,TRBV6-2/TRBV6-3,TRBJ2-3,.,CASSRRTSGGSTDTQYF,TGTGCCAGCAGCCGGAGGACTAGCGGGGGTAGCACAGATACGCAGTATTTT
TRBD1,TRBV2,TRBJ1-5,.,CASSPGQGGLNQPQHF,TGTGCCAGCAGCCCCGGACAGGGTGGGCTGAATCAGCCCCAGCATTTT
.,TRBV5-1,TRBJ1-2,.,CASSLVGGSGYTF,TGCGCCAGCAGCTTGGTAGGGGGAAGTGGCTACACCTTC
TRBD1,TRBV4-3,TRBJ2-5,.,CASSQDGNTGEETQYF,TGCGCCAGCAGCCAAGATGGGAATACAGGGGAAGAGACCCAGTACTTC
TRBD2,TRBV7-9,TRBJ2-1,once,CASSLALAGGNEQFF,TGTGCCAGCAGCTTAGCGCTAGCGGGAGGCAATGAGCAGTTCTTC
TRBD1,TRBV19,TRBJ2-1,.,CASSIGTGNNEQFF,TGTGCCAGTAGTATAGGGACAGGGAACAATGAGCAGTTCTTC
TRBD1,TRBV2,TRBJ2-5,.,CASTEADRGIETQYF,TGTGCCAGCACCGAGGCGGACAGGGGGATTGAGACCCAGTACTTC
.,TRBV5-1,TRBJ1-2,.,CASSLDSLKGYTF,TGCGCCAGCAGCTTGGACAGTTTGAAAGGCTACACCTTC
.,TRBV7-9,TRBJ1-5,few,CASSLGGNSNQPQHF,TGTGCCAGCAGCTTAGGCGGCAATAGCAATCAGCCCCAGCATTTT
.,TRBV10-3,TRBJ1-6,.,CAISVGQNNSPLHF,TGTGCCATCAGTGTAGGACAGAATAATTCACCCCTCCACTTT
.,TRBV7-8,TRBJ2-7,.,CASSLITVSYEQYF,TGTGCCAGCAGCTTAATTACGGTCTCCTACGAGCAGTACTTC
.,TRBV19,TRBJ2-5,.,CASSIIQGAETQYF,TGTGCCAGTAGTATAATTCAGGGTGCGGAGACCCAGTACTTC
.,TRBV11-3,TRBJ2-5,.,CASSLWTQETQYF,TGTGCCAGCAGCTTATGGACACAAGAGACCCAGTACTTC
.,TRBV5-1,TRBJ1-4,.,CASSLEGRGEKLFF,TGCGCCAGCAGCTTGGAAGGGAGGGGCGAAAAACTGTTTTTT
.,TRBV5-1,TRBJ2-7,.,CASSLGGSSAEQYF,TGCGCCAGCAGCTTGGGTGGGAGCTCGGCCGAGCAGTACTTC
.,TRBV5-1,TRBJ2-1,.,CASSLAVTDNEQFF,TGCGCCAGCAGCTTGGCGGTCACAGACAATGAGCAGTTCTTC
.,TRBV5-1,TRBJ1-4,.,CASSLGQGVVNEKLFF,TGCGCCAGCAGCTTGGGCCAGGGTGTGGTTAATGAAAAACTGTTTTTT
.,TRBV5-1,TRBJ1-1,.,CASSLAPSGTTEAFF,TGCGCCAGCAGCTTGGCCCCCTCCGGGACAACTGAAGCTTTCTTT